This T cell receptor beta chain was obtained from a study of shared clonotypes between healthy human individuals. The germline V and J ends were trimmed by 4 bases and 4 bases, with 10 bases remaining between them. The CDR3 sequence is 13 residues long. Per germline, CDR1 SQVTM and CDR2 ANQGSEA. Every donor, a Caucasian adult, lived in Nashville, Tennessee. Deep was the level used in running the assay. Replicate PCRs were loaded with roughly 0.3 ug DNA from unsorted PBMC, approximately 31,000 T cell genomes. Using immunoSEQ multiplex PCR, the repertoire was profiled, and TCRdb retains in-frame clones only, with some absent. The table records about 490,000 clones, around 80% of them present only once.

The sequence came from a woman aged 40 to 50 in good health. Some clones in this sample may be carry-over from other donors' samples. The sample taken for sequencing was PBMCs. V usage is TRBV29-1 and J usage is TRBJ2-2; D is uncertain. CDR3 sequence (DNA): TGCAGCGTTGGAAGGGCTACCACCGGGGAGCTGTTTTTT. It translates to CSVGRATTGELFF.